These 24 T cell receptor beta chains were all obtained from the same sample, sequenced in a study of T cell responses to AZD1222 COVID-19 vaccine. Method: immunoSEQ multiplex PCR; TCRdb's copy keeps in-frame clones and lacks some. The sample consists of roughly 140,000 clones, about 93% of them appearing once. Here the sequenced sample was peripheral blood, taken 28 days after the second AZD1222 dose. The receptors originated from an adult who received the AZD1222 COVID-19 vaccine.

This clone appeared a single time. The rearrangement uses TRBV7-8 and TRBJ1-1; 8 positions agree with TRBD1. V shed 5 bases, J shed 5 bases, and the junction held 16 bases outside the gene matches. The CDR3 spans 17 residues. CDR1 and CDR2 (germline): SGHVS, FQNEAQ. CDR3 residues: CASSPRTGHMIWTEAFF. The DNA of the CDR3 is TGTGCCAGCAGCCCCCGGACAGGGCACATGATTTGGACTGAAGCTTTCTTT.

This rearrangement joins TRBV11-2 to TRBJ2-3; D is undetermined. This CDR3 is 14 amino acids long. Germline V gene data show CDR1 as SGHAT and CDR2 as FQNNGV. The V and J ends lost 1 base and 3 bases respectively, with 8 bases between them. The CDR3 region has the DNA TGTGCCAGCAGCTTAGGCTGGGGTACAGATACGCAGTATTTT. Translating gives CASSLGWGTDTQYF.

V usage is TRBV7-9 and J usage is TRBJ1-4, with unresolved D. CDR1 and CDR2 (germline): SEHNR, FQNEAQ (reference sequence). Trimming took 9 bases from V and 8 from J, leaving 10 bases between them. The CDR3 spans 11 residues. The DNA for the CDR3 is TGTGCCAGTACCCACGGCGAAAAACTGTTTTTT. This translates into CASTHGEKLFF.

The chain links TRBV5-4 to TRBJ2-7; possible D gene TRBD2, 5 bases. This CDR3 contains 13 residues. The V gene lost 4 bases and the J gene lost 1 base, with 9 bases spanning the gap. Germline V gives CDR1 SGHNT, CDR2 YYREEE (reference sequence). CDR3 DNA sequence: TGTGCCAGCAGCCCCACGGGGTCCTACGAGCAGTACTTC. Its translation is CASSPTGSYEQYF. Based on the CDR3 plus reference TRBV5-4 and TRBJ2-7, the full variable domain is ETGVTQSPTHLIKTRGQQVTLRCSSQSGHNTVSWYQQALGQGPQFIFQYYREEENGRGNFPPRFSGLQFPNYSSELNVNALELDDSALYLCASSPTGSYEQYFGPGTRLTVT.

The rearrangement joins TRBV19 to TRBJ1-1; a possible D gene is TRBD1 (6 bases). Germline CDR1 and CDR2: LNHDA and SQIVND (reference sequence). V gave up 8 bases and J gave up 6 bases, with 13 bases separating them. This CDR3 has 12 amino acids. CDR3 loop: CASSPRTAEAFF. CDR3 sequence (DNA): TGTGCCAGTTCCCCTCGGACAGCTGAAGCTTTCTTT.

The rearrangement joins TRBV29-1 to TRBJ2-2; tentative D call: TRBD1 (8 bases). The V end lost 4 bases, the J end lost 3 bases, and 18 bases lay between the germline ends. Germline V gene data show CDR1 as SQVTM and CDR2 as ANQGSEA. The CDR3 has 16 residues. CDR3 sequence reads: CSVVRTGTIHTGELFF. The CDR3 coding sequence is TGCAGCGTTGTTAGGACAGGGACTATACACACCGGGGAGCTGTTTTTT.

This chain connects TRBV28 to TRBJ2-7, with 10 bases identical to TRBD1. CDR1 is MDHEN and CDR2 is SYDVKM in the germline V gene. The CDR3 is 14 amino acids. J was trimmed by 3 bases and V by 6 bases; bases with no gene match: 5. CDR3 loop: CASSPGTGVYEQYF. In DNA form, the CDR3 reads TGTGCCAGCAGCCCCGGGACAGGGGTCTACGAGCAGTACTTC.

This clone was found a few times. The V and J genes are TRBV6-5 and TRBJ2-7; weak D call: TRBD2 (5 bases). Per the germline V gene, CDR1 is MNHEY and CDR2 is SVGAGI. Trimming shortened V by 6 bases and J by 5 bases, and 20 bases separated the two germline ends. This CDR3 is built from 15 residues. The CDR3 is CASRLVSGVSNEQYF. The CDR3 DNA sequence: TGTGCCAGCAGGCTGGTCAGCGGAGTATCTAACGAGCAGTACTTC.

The V gene is TRBV6-6, the J gene TRBJ1-2; 12 bases are a match to TRBD1. Germline trimming cut 0 bases from V and 6 bases from J; bases unmatched to any gene: 2. CDR1 and CDR2 (germline): MNHNY, SVGAGI (reference sequence). The CDR3 loop spans 15 amino acids. CDR3 bases: TGTGCCAGCAGTTACTCCGGGACAGGGGGCGATGGCTACACCTTC. Amino acids: CASSYSGTGGDGYTF.

This clone was seen more than once but under ten times. The chain recombines TRBV19 with TRBJ2-7, with D possibly matching TRBD2 (6 bases). This CDR3 comprises 16 residues. V lost 4 bases and J 0 bases, leaving 16 bases between the germline ends. Germline V CDR1 and CDR2: LNHDA, SQIVND (reference sequence). DNA for the CDR3: TGTGCCAGTAGTACCCATGGGGGGTCTCTCTCCTACGAGCAGTACTTC. This sequence encodes CASSTHGGSLSYEQYF.

V and J are TRBV7-9 and TRBJ2-7; TRBD1 aligns across 12 bases. This CDR3 comprises 16 residues. Germline CDR1 is SEHNR and CDR2 is FQNEAQ (reference sequence). The trim removed 4 bases at V and 5 bases at J, leaving 9 bases unmatched. CDR3 region: CASSSRDRGRGNEQYF. CDR3 nucleotide sequence: TGTGCCAGCAGCTCTCGGGACAGGGGGCGTGGGAACGAGCAGTACTTC.

The chain combines TRBV5-6 with TRBJ1-6; TRBD1 matches 7 bases. The length of the CDR3 is 16 residues. Germline values: CDR1 SGHDT, CDR2 YYEEEE. After removal of 1 base from V and 10 bases from J, the junction contained 11 bases not matched to a gene. The CDR3 DNA sequence: TGTGCCAGCAGCTTGCCCCGGGACAGCCGACACTCACCCCTCCACTTT. It codes for CASSLPRDSRHSPLHF.

This clone was seen just once. The V gene is TRBV29-1, the J gene TRBJ2-1; D unresolved. V lost 3 bases, J lost 10 bases, and 10 bases lay in between. The CDR3 is 11 amino acids. The germline CDR1 and CDR2 sequences are SQVTM and ANQGSEA. The CDR3, as DNA: TGCAGCGTTGAGATGACTGGAGAGCAGTTCTTC. Translated: CSVEMTGEQFF.

The gene calls are TRBV5-6 and TRBJ2-3, with TRBD1 matching 9 bases. Trimming removed 4 bases from V and 6 bases from J; junction bases left unmatched: 6. The CDR3 is 14 residues long. CDR1 is SGHDT, CDR2 YYEEEE, per germline. DNA of the CDR3: TGTGCCAGCAGCCTCGGACAGGGGCTGGATACGCAGTATTTT. Translated: CASSLGQGLDTQYF.

This clone appeared a single time. The chain's CDR3 is CACQWRASSTDTQYF. Written as DNA, the CDR3 is TGTGCCTGTCAGTGGCGAGCCTCTAGCACAGATACGCAGTATTTT. The chain carries TRBV30 and TRBJ2-3; D unresolved. CDR3 length equals 15 residues. The germline V gene encodes CDR1 GTSNPN and CDR2 SVGIG (reference sequence). Trimming removed 6 bases at V and 0 bases at J, with 16 bases between. The full variable domain, its missing parts supplied by reference TRBV30 and TRBJ2-3, is SQTIHQWPATLVQPVGSPLSLECTVEGTSNPNLYWYRQAAGRGLQLLFYSVGIGQISSEVPQNLSASRPQDRQFILSSKKLLLSDSGFYLCACQWRASSTDTQYFGPGTRLTVL.

This rearrangement joins TRBV6-1 to TRBJ2-1, with TRBD2 identical over 7 bases. With 1 base clipped from V and 3 bases from J, the junction kept 6 bases outside the gene matches. This CDR3 has 16 amino acids. Germline V gives CDR1 MNHNS, CDR2 SASEGT. CDR3 region: CASSEERREIYNEQFF. Here the CDR3 DNA reads TGTGCCAGCAGTGAAGAGAGGCGGGAGATCTACAATGAGCAGTTCTTC.

A single count supports this clone. This chain links TRBV14 with TRBJ2-2; D not certain. The V and J ends lost 5 bases and 3 bases respectively, with 4 bases between them. The CDR3 loop spans 12 amino acids. Germline CDR1 SGHDN, CDR2 FVKESK. The DNA for the CDR3 is TGTGCCAGCAGCGACCACACCGGGGAGCTGTTTTTT. Translated: CASSDHTGELFF. The variable domain in full, completed from reference TRBV14 and TRBJ2-2, reads EAGVTQFPSHSVIEKGQTVTLRCDPISGHDNLYWYRRVMGKEIKFLLHFVKESKQDESGMPNNRFLAERTGGTYSTLKVQPAELEDSGVYFCASSDHTGELFFGEGSRLTVL.

The gene calls are TRBV5-6 and TRBJ1-3; tentatively, D is TRBD1 (5 bases). Trimming removed 4 bases at V and 0 bases at J, with 14 bases between. The germline gives CDR1 SGHDT, CDR2 YYEEEE. This CDR3 is built from 16 residues. The CDR3 reads CASSGNRLSSGNTIYF. The CDR3 DNA reads as TGTGCCAGCAGCGGAAACAGGCTGAGCTCTGGAAACACCATATATTTT.

The chain recombines TRBV30 with TRBJ2-3; D not certain. V lost 1 base, J lost 2 bases, and 7 bases lay in between. CDR1 is GTSNPN, CDR2 SVGIG, per germline (reference sequence). This CDR3 contains 13 residues. The CDR3: CAWSGSNTDTQYF. The CDR3 bases are TGTGCCTGGAGTGGTTCCAACACAGATACGCAGTATTTT.

This clone was seen a single time. DNA of the CDR3: TGTGCCAGCATTCTCGGGTTCGGGAGGGGCGGAGAGACCCAGTACTTC. It codes for CASILGFGRGGETQYF. V gene TRBV2 combines with J gene TRBJ2-5; 8 positions match TRBD2. Germline V gene sequence: CDR1 SNHLY, CDR2 FYNNEI. The CDR3 covers 16 residues. With 7 bases clipped from V and 4 bases from J, the junction kept 14 bases outside the gene matches.

The chain employs TRBV9 and TRBJ2-3; D might be TRBD2 (6 bases). CDR3 length equals 16 residues. CDR1 is SGDLS and CDR2 is YYNGEE in the germline V gene. Deletions cut 0 bases from V and 6 bases from J, with 17 bases between. CDR3 amino acids: CASSVDLGGRFDTQYF. The CDR3 coding sequence is TGTGCCAGCAGCGTAGACTTGGGGGGAAGGTTTGATACGCAGTATTTT.

The J gene is TRBJ1-5, the V gene TRBV18; a possible D gene is TRBD1 (5 bases). Trimming shortened V by 2 bases and J by 10 bases, and 18 bases separated the two germline ends. Looked up from germline, CDR1 is KGHSH and CDR2 is LQKENI. This CDR3 has 15 residues. CDR3: CASSPEAGPVNPQHF. CDR3 nucleotides: TGTGCCAGCTCACCAGAAGCGGGGCCGGTGAATCCCCAGCATTTT.

The chain couples TRBV20-1 to TRBJ2-3; TRBD2 might be the D (6 bases). With 2 bases removed from V and 6 bases from J, the gap between germline ends came to 6 bases. This CDR3 spans 11 amino acids. Germline loops: CDR1 DFQATT, CDR2 SNEGSKA (reference sequence). CDR3 loop: CSARLADTQYF. The CDR3 region has the DNA TGCAGTGCTAGACTAGCGGATACGCAGTATTTT.

This chain joins TRBV7-9 and TRBJ1-1; D remains ambiguous. Trimming took off 2 bases at V and 7 bases at J, with 5 bases between the two ends. The CDR3 runs 11 residues. Germline CDR1 is SEHNR and CDR2 is FQNEAQ (reference sequence). The CDR3 reads CASSLTVEAFF. The CDR3 DNA sequence: TGTGCCAGCAGCTTAACGGTTGAAGCTTTCTTT.